The subject of this entry is one TCR beta chain. Its target is not known. Trimming pared 4 bases from V and 0 bases from J, leaving 7 bases between. From germline, CDR1 is SEHNR and CDR2 FQNEAQ (reference sequence). The CDR3 is made up of 14 amino acids. This entry belongs to a study of shared clonotypes between healthy human individuals. About the research overall: Per donor, CD8 memory used one plate, CD8 naive used two, CD4 memory used three and CD4 naive used three. Study-wide results and caveats: Between four donors, naive CD4 clonotypes were shared at a level of about 5%.

Around 220 ng DNA, 30,000 or so T cell genomes, went into each sorted-subset replicate PCR. Sequenced by immunoSEQ multiplex PCR; TCRdb stores in-frame clones only, minus some. The sample records around 2.5 million clones, 80% to 95% being singletons. The sequencing sample was made of naive CD4+ T cells from PBMCs. Subset described: CD45RA+ positively selected. This sequence joins TRBV7-9 and TRBJ1-5; D is unresolved. This TCR was sampled from a man aged 18 to 29 in good health. Some clones in this sample may be carry-over from other donors' samples. The chain's CDR3 is CASSSINSNQPQHF. CDR3 nucleotide sequence: TGTGCCAGCAGCTCGATTAATAGCAATCAGCCCCAGCATTTT.